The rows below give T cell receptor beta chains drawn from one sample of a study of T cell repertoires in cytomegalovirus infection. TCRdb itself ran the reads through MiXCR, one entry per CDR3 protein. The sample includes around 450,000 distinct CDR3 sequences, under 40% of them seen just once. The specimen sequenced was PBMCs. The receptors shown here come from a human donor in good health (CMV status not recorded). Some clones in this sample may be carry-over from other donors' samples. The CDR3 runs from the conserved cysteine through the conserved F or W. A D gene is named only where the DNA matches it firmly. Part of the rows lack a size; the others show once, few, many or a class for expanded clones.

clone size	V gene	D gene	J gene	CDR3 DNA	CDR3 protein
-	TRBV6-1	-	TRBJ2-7	TGTGCCAGCAGCGGCAGGGTTTCCTACGAGCAGTACTTC	CASSGRVSYEQYF
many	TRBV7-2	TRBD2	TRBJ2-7	TGTGCCAGCAGCTTAGCGTCTAGCGGGGGCCCGTACGAGCAGTACTTC	CASSLASSGGPYEQYF
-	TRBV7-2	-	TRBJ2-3	TGTGCCAGCATGGAGGGAAACCATATCACAGATACGCAGTATTTT	CASMEGNHITDTQYF
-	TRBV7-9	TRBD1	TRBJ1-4	TGTGCCAGCAGCTCGACAGGGGTCTATGAAAAACTGTTTTTT	CASSSTGVYEKLFF
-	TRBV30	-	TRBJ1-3	TGTGCCTGGAGTGCCCGGGGGAAGGAGGGTTCTGGAAACACCATATATTTT	CAWSARGKEGSGNTIYF
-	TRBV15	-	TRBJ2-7	TGTGCCACCAGCAGAGATAGGGGGGGCGAGCAGTACTTC	CATSRDRGGEQYF
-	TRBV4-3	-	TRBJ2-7	TGCGCCAGCAGCCAAGGGGTCCTCAGGCAACCCTACGAGCAGTACTTC	CASSQGVLRQPYEQYF
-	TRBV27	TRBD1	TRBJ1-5	TGTGCCAGCGCACTAACCACGGGAGGGGGCGGTCAGCCCCAGCATTTT	CASALTTGGGGQPQHF
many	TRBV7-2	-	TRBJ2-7	TGTGCCAGCAGCTTAGCGCCGCCCTTAGAGCAGTACTTC	CASSLAPPLEQYF
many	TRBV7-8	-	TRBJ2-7	TGTGCCAGCAGCCCGGGGACCGACCGGTACGAGCAGTACTTC	CASSPGTDRYEQYF
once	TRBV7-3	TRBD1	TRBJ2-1	TGTGCCAGCAGCCCCCCGGGACAGGTGGGCAATGAGCAGTTCTTC	CASSPPGQVGNEQFF
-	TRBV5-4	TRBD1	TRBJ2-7	TGTGCCAGCAGCTTGGGGGGACAGGGACGCCTACGAGGGCAGTACTTC	CASSLGGQGRLRGQYF
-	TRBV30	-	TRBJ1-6	TGTGCCTGGACCGTGGGTGGATCCTATAATTCACCCCTCCACTTT	CAWTVGGSYNSPLHF
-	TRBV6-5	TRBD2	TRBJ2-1	TGTGCCAGCAGTTACTCGAATCTAGCGGGGTACAATGAGCAGTTCTTC	CASSYSNLAGYNEQFF
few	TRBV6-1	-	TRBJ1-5	TGTGCCAGCAGAGAAGCCGGGCCCCTGGGCAATCAGCCCCAGCATTTT	CASREAGPLGNQPQHF
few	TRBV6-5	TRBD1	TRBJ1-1	TGTGCCAGCAGTCGAGGGGACAGGGGGAACACTGAAGCTTTCTTT	CASSRGDRGNTEAFF
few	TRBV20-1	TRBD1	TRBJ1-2	TGCAGTGTTTCAACCGGGACAGGGGGCCATGGCTACACCTTC	CSVSTGTGGHGYTF
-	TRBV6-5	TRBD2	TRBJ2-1	TGTGCCAGCAGTTATGCCTGGGGGGGTCTCACGAATGAGCAGTTCTTC	CASSYAWGGLTNEQFF
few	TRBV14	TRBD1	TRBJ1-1	TGTGCCAGCAGCAGGGACAGGGCCTTTGGGGACACTGAAGCTTTCTTT	CASSRDRAFGDTEAFF
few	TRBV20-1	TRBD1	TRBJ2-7	TGCAGTGCGACATCTCGAGGGACAGGGTTTAGCGAGCAGTACTTC	CSATSRGTGFSEQYF
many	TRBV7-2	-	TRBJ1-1	TGTGCCAGCAGCCGGCGTAGGGGTATCAACACTGAAGCTTTCTTT	CASSRRRGINTEAFF
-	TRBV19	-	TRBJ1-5	TGTGCCAGTATGATGTCTTCCACAAGCAATCAGCCCCAGCATTTT	CASMMSSTSNQPQHF
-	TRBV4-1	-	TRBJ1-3	TGCGCCAGCAGCCAAGGGGAGGTGAGGGGCTCTGGAAACACCATATATTTT	CASSQGEVRGSGNTIYF
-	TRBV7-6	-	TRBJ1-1	TGTGCCAGCAGCGAAGAGGACCCGGGGGTGGGGACTGAAGCTTTCTTT	CASSEEDPGVGTEAFF
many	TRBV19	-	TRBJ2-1	TGTGCCAGTACCCTCGACAGGTCCACCTACAATGAGCAGTTCTTC	CASTLDRSTYNEQFF
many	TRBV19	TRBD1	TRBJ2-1	TGTGCCAGTACCACTAAGGACAGGAGTGGCGAGCAGTTCTTC	CASTTKDRSGEQFF
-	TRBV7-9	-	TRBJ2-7	TGTGCCAGCAGCCCAGTGGGGCAGCCCTACGAGCAGTCCTTC	CASSPVGQPYEQSF
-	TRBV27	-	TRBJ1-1	TGTGCCAGCAGTTTGAAGGCTGTGAACACTGAAGCTTTCTTT	CASSLKAVNTEAFF
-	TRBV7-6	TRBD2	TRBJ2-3	TGTGCCAGCACGCTAGCGGCTAGCACAGATACGCAGTATTTT	CASTLAASTDTQYF
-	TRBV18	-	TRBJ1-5	TGTGCCAGCTCACCATCCGGGAAAAACAATCAGCCCCAGCATTTT	CASSPSGKNNQPQHF
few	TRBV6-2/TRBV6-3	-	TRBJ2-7	TGTGCCAGCAGTTACGCGAAATACGAGCAGTACTTC	CASSYAKYEQYF
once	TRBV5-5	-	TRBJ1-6	TGTGCCAGCAGAAGCGGGACACTCTATAATTCACCCCTCCACTTT	CASRSGTLYNSPLHF
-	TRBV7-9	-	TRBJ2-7	TGTGCCAGCAGTCCGGGGTGGGAATTCTACGAGCAGTACTTC	CASSPGWEFYEQYF
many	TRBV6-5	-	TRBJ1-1	TGTGCCAGCAGTTACGAGGGCATAGGATTACGCACTGAAGCTTTCTTT	CASSYEGIGLRTEAFF
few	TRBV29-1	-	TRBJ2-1	TGCAGCGTTGAGCGGGGTCTGGGAGATGAGCAGTTCTTC	CSVERGLGDEQFF
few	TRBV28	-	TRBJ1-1	TGTGCCAGCAGTTCCCCCCGCTGGGTAGAAGCTTTCTTT	CASSSPRWVEAFF
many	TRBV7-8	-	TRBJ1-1	TGTGCCAGCAGCTTATTAGAGGGGGCTGAAGCTTTCTTT	CASSLLEGAEAFF
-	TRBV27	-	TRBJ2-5	TGTGCCAGCAGTTTCCTGTTTCCGGAGACCCAGTACTTC	CASSFLFPETQYF
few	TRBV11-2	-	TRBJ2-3	TGTGCCAGCAGCATACTTAGCACAGATACGCAGTATTTT	CASSILSTDTQYF
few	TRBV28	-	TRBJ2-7	TGTGCCAGCAGTTTATCAGGGGCCGGCGGCTACGAGCAGTACTTC	CASSLSGAGGYEQYF
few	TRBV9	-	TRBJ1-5	TGTGCCAGCAGCGCGCGACGGGAAGATCAGCCCCAGCATTTT	CASSARREDQPQHF
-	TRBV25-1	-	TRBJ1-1	TGTGCCAGCAGTCCGGGGGTTGAAGCTTTCTTT	CASSPGVEAFF
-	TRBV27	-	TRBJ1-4	TGTGCCAGCAGTATTGACCAATCACGAGAAAAACTGTTTTTT	CASSIDQSREKLFF
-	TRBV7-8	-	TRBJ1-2	TGTGCCAGCAGCCCCACCCCCGGGACAATTCCCTATGGCTACACCTTC	CASSPTPGTIPYGYTF
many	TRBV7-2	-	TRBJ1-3	TGTGCCAGCAGCTTAGCGCGCGGACGAACTCCCAGCTCTGGAAACACCATATATTTT	CASSLARGRTPSSGNTIYF
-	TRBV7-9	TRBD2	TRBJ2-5	TGTGCCAGCAGCCAGACTAGCGGGGGTGAAGAGACCCAGTACTTC	CASSQTSGGEETQYF
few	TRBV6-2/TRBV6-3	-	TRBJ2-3	TGTGCCAGCACCACACTACAGGGAAGCACTTCAGATACGCAGTATTTT	CASTTLQGSTSDTQYF